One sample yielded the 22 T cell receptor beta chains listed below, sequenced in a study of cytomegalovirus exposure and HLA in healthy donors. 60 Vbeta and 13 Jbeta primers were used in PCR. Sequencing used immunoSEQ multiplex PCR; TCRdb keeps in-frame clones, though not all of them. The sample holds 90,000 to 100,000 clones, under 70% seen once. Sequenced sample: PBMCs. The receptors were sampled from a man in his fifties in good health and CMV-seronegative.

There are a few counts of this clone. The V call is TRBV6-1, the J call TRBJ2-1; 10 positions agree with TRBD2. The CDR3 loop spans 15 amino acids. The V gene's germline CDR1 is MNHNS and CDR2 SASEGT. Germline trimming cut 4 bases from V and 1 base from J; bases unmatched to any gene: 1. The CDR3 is CASSGTSGSYNEQFF. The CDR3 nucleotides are TGTGCCAGCAGTGGGACTAGCGGATCCTACAATGAGCAGTTCTTC.

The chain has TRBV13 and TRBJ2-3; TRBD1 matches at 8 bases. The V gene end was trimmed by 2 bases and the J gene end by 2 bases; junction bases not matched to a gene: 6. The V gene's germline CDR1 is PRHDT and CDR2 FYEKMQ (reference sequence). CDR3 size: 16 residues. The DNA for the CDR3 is TGTGCCAGCAGCTTACCAGGGGGCCATTACACAGATACGCAGTATTTT. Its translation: CASSLPGGHYTDTQYF.

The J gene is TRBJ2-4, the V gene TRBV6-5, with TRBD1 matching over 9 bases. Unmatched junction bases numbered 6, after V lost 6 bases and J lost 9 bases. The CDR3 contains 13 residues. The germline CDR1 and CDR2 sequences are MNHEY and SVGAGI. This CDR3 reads CASSRDRESIQYF. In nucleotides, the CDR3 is TGTGCCAGCAGCCGGGACAGGGAAAGCATTCAGTACTTC.

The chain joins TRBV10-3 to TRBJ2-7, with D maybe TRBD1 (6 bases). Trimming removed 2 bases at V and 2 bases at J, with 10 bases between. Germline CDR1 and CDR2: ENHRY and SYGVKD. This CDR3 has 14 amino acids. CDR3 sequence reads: CAISERTDAYEQYF. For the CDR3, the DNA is TGTGCCATCAGTGAGAGGACAGACGCCTACGAGCAGTACTTC.

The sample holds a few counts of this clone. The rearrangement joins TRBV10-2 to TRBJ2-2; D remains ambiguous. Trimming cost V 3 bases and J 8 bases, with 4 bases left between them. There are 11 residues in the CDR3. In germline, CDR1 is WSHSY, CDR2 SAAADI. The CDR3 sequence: CASSDGGELFF. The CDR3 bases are TGCGCCAGCAGTGACGGTGGGGAGCTGTTTTTT.

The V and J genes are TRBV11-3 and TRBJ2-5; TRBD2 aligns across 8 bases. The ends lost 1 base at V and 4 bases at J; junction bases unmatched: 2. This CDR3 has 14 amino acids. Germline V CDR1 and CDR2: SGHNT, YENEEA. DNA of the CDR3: TGTGCCAGCAGCTTAGGGACTAGCTTAGAGACCCAGTACTTC. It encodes CASSLGTSLETQYF.

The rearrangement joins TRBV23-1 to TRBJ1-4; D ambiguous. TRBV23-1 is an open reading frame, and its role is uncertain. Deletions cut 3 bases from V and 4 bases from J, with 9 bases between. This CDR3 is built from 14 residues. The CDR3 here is CASSHLAVNEKLFF. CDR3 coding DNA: TGCGCCAGCAGTCATCTGGCAGTTAATGAAAAACTGTTTTTT.

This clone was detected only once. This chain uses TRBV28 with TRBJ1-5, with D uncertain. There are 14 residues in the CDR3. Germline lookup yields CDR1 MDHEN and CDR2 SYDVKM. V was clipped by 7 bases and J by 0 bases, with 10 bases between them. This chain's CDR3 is CASIGGHSNQPQHF. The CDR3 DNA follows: TGTGCCAGCATCGGTGGGCATAGCAATCAGCCCCAGCATTTT.

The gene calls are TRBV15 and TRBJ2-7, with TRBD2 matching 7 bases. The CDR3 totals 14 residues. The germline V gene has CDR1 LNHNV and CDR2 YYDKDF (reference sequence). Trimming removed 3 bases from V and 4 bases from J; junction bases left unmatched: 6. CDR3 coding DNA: TGTGCCACCAGCAGGGGGGGGGTGGGGTACGAGCAGTACTTC. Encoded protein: CATSRGGVGYEQYF.

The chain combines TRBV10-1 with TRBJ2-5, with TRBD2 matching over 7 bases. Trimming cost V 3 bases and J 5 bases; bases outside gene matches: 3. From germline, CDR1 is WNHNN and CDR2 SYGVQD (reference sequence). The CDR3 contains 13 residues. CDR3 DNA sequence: TGCGCCAGCAGTGAAGTGGGAGGGGAGACCCAGTACTTC. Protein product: CASSEVGGETQYF.

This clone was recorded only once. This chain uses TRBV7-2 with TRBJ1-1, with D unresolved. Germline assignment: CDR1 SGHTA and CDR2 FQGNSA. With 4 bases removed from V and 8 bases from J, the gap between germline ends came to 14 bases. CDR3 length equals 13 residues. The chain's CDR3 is CASSSPGRTEAFF. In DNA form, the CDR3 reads TGTGCCAGCAGCTCTCCCGGGAGGACCGAAGCTTTCTTT.

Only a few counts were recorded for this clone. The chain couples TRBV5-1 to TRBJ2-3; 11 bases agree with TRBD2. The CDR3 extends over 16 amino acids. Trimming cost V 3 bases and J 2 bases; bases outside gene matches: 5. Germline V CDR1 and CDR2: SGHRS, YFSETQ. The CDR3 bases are TGCGCCAGCAGCTCCGGACTAGCGGGCAACACAGATACGCAGTATTTT. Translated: CASSSGLAGNTDTQYF.

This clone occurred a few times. In nucleotides, the CDR3 is TGTGCCAGCGAAGGGGCGGACACCGGGGAGCTGTTTTTT. It codes for CASEGADTGELFF. V usage is TRBV6-5 and J usage is TRBJ2-2; tentative D call: TRBD1 (5 bases). The CDR3 spans 13 residues. The germline CDR1 and CDR2 sequences are MNHEY and SVGAGI. V lost 8 bases to trimming and J lost 3 bases, with 10 bases between them.

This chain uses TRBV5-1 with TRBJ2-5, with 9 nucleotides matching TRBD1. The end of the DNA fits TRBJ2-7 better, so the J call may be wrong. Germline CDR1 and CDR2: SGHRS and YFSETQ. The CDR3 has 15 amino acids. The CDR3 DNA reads TGCGCCAGCAGCTCTAGACAGGGGGAGAGCTACGAGCAGTACTTC. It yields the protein CASSSRQGESYEQYF.

The chain's CDR3 is CAIMDSVNEQFF. DNA of the CDR3: TGTGCCATCATGGACTCCGTAAATGAGCAGTTCTTC. The V gene is TRBV10-3, the J gene TRBJ2-1, with D possibly matching TRBD2 (5 bases). Germline lookup yields CDR1 ENHRY and CDR2 SYGVKD. V gave up 7 bases and J gave up 7 bases, with 11 bases separating them. The CDR3 has 12 amino acids.

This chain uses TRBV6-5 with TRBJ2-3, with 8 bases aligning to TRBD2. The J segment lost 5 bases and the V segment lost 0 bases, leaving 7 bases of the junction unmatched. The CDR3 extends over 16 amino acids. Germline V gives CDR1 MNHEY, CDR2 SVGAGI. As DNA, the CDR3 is TGTGCCAGCAGTTACTCGGCAGCGGGGGACGGAGATACGCAGTATTTT. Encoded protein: CASSYSAAGDGDTQYF.

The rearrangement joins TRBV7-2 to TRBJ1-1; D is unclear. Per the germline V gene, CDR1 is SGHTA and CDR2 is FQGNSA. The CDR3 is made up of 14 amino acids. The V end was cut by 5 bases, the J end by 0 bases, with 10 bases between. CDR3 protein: CASSQGRVNTEAFF. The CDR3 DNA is TGTGCCAGCAGCCAAGGGAGGGTGAACACTGAAGCTTTCTTT.

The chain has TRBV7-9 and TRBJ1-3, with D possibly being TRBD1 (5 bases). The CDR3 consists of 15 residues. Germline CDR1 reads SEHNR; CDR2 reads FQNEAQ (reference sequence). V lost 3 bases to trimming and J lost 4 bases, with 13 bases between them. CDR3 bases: TGTGCCAGCAGCTTGAACACAGGAGCAGGAAACACCATATATTTT. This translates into CASSLNTGAGNTIYF.

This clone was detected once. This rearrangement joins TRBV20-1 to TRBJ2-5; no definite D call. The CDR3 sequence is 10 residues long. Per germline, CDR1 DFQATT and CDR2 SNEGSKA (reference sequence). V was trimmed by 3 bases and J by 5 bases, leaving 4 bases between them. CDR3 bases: TGCAGTGCTAGTGAGGAGACCCAGTACTTC. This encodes CSASEETQYF.

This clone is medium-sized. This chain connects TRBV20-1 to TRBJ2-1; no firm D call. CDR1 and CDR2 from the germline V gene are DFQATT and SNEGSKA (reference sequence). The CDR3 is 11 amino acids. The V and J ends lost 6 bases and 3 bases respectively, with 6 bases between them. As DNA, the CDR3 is TGCAGTGCCGAGGACTACAATGAGCAGTTCTTC. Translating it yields CSAEDYNEQFF.

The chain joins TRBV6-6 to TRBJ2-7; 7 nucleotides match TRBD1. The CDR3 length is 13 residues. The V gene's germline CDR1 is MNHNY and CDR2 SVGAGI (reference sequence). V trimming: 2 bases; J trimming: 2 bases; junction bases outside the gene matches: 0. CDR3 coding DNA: TGTGCCAGCAGTTACACAGGGGCCTACGAGCAGTACTTC. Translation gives CASSYTGAYEQYF.

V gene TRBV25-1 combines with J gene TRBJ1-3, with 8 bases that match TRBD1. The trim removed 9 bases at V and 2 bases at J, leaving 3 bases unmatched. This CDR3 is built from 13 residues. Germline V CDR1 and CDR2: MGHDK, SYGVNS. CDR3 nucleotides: TGTGCCAGTCAGGACAGGGCTGGAAACACCATATATTTT. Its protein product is CASQDRAGNTIYF. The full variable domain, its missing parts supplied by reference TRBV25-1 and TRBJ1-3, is EADIYQTPRYLVIGTGKKITLECSQTMGHDKMYWYQQDPGMELHLIHYSYGVNSTEKGDLSSESTVSRIRTEHFPLTLESARPSHTSQYLCASQDRAGNTIYFGEGSWLTVV.